This TCR beta chain was found in a study of T cells after yellow fever vaccination. Broader study findings: Weaker, the secondary response peaked sooner, at day 5 versus 15.

V lost 5 bases to trimming and J lost 9 bases; unmatched junction nucleotides: 7. This CDR3 is 14 amino acids long. Germline loops: CDR1 KGHSH, CDR2 LQKENI. TCRdb reprocessed the 5' RACE reads via MiXCR and lists one record per CDR3 protein. The sample includes 120,000 to 150,000 distinct CDR3 sequences, 7.7% of them seen just once. This clonotype was observed at least ten times. The antigen is undetermined. Here the sequenced sample was CD4+ T cells sorted from PBMCs, taken 5 days after the yellow fever booster vaccination. This TCR derives from a man aged 30-40 years who received the YFV17D yellow fever vaccine. The chain joins TRBV18 to TRBJ2-1; TRBD1 matches at 10 bases. CDR3 sequence (DNA): TGTGCCAGCTCAACGGGACAGGGGTCGGCTGAGCAGTTCTTC. This encodes CASSTGQGSAEQFF.